This T cell receptor (beta chain) was sequenced for a study of blood T cell repertoires in COVID-19. Authors' data handling: Reference gene primers were amplified, and this amplification served to estimate nucleated cell counts. Method: immunoSEQ multiplex PCR; TCRdb's copy keeps in-frame clones and lacks some. That table is the source of V, J and clone size, and D and trimming were worked out from the DNA. The sample shows about 130,000 clones, about 85% of them seen only once. This clone was seen only once. CDR1 MNHEY and CDR2 SVGAGI come from the germline V gene. The CDR3 covers 14 residues. V shed 6 bases and J 2 bases; nucleotides not matched to a gene: 6. Followed over time, Seattle patients had been enrolled while infection was active.

Sequencing was performed on peripheral blood. The chain uses TRBV6-5 and TRBJ2-5; 7 bases fit TRBD2. This TCR was sampled from a woman in her seventies with COVID-19, enrolled during active disease. The CDR3 here is CASRMGLLQETQYF. The CDR3 DNA is TGTGCCAGCAGAATGGGACTACTACAAGAGACCCAGTACTTC.